Ten or more counts support the clone carrying this TCR beta chain. Its antigen is not identified. Researchers defined stable Graves' hyperthyroidism as no ophthalmopathy progression within 18 months. Patients having uncontrolled infection, another autoimmune disease, pregnancy or lactation were not included. The source of the sample is a study of T cells in Graves' hyperthyroidism and ophthalmopathy. The overall study: Prior to any treatment, at the point of initial diagnosis, peripheral blood was collected. Study-level findings and limits: In simple terms, a model built on 13 V-J features told ophthalmopathy apart from stable hyperthyroidism.

RNA transcripts gave rise to amplified TCR beta CDR3 regions. HTBI primers drove first-round RT-PCR of the TCR CDR3. In TCRdb, the multiplex PCR reads were re-called with MiXCR into one record per CDR3 protein. The sample has 550,000 to 650,000 distinct CDR3 sequences; 13% to 15% are singletons. The clonotype was recovered from a woman between 40 and 55 years old with Graves' hyperthyroidism. The specimen sequenced was blood.

CDR3 in amino acids: CASSLSMGTATDTQYF. The DNA for the CDR3 is TGTGCCAGCAGCTTAAGTATGGGGACGGCCACAGATACGCAGTATTTT. The chain employs TRBV7-9 and TRBJ2-3; D might be TRBD1 or TRBD2, each matching 5 bases. The V gene's germline CDR1 is SEHNR and CDR2 FQNEAQ (reference sequence). The CDR3 is 16 amino acids. V was pared by 2 bases and J by 2 bases, with 14 bases between.